This is a list of T cell receptor beta chains from one sample in a study of blood T cell repertoires in COVID-19. The protocol was immunoSEQ multiplex PCR, while the TCRdb copy is restricted to in-frame clones and leaves out a portion. The repertoire includes some 70,000 clones, 75% to 95% of them detected once, and about an eighth sits in the top ten. What was sequenced was peripheral blood. The receptors stem from a human donor with active COVID-19. The donor label of this sample is uncertain. Both conserved end residues are part of each CDR3. D genes are given only for firm matches. Part of the rows lack a size; the others show once, few, many or a class for expanded clones.

V	J	size	D	length	CDR3	DNA
TRBV11-3	TRBJ2-7	-	TRBD1	15	CASSFDRADSYEQYF	TGTGCCAGCAGCTTCGACAGGGCCGACTCCTACGAGCAGTACTTC
TRBV5-1	TRBJ2-2	once	TRBD2	15	CASSYRLAGMVELFF	TGCGCCAGCAGCTACCGACTAGCGGGAATGGTAGAGCTGTTTTTT
TRBV27	TRBJ1-1	once	-	13	CASSLQGVAEAFF	TGTGCCAGCAGTTTACAGGGCGTCGCTGAAGCTTTCTTT
TRBV6-5	TRBJ1-1	-	TRBD1	14	CASSSRGRGTEAFF	TGTGCCAGCAGTTCCAGGGGGCGGGGCACTGAAGCTTTCTTT
TRBV10-1	TRBJ2-4	-	-	13	CASSAGTENIQYF	TGCGCCAGCAGTGCAGGAACTGAAAACATTCAGTACTTC
TRBV7-9	TRBJ2-2	-	-	13	CASSPYETGELFF	TGTGCCAGCAGCCCTTATGAGACCGGGGAGCTGTTTTTT
TRBV7-2	TRBJ1-5	-	-	15	CASSLVHGGNQPQHF	TGTGCCAGCAGCTTAGTGCACGGGGGGAATCAGCCCCAGCATTTT
TRBV27	TRBJ2-3	-	TRBD1	12	CASRTGSDTQYF	TGTGCCAGCCGGACAGGGTCAGATACGCAGTATTTT
TRBV7-9	TRBJ1-5	once	-	14	CASQSTASNQPQHF	TGTGCCAGCCAGAGCACAGCAAGCAATCAGCCCCAGCATTTT
TRBV27	TRBJ2-7	-	-	13	CASSLSRGLEQYF	TGTGCCAGCAGTTTATCGCGGGGACTCGAGCAGTACTTC
TRBV18	TRBJ1-4	-	TRBD1	14	CASSPTGPNEKLFF	TGTGCCAGCTCACCGACAGGGCCTAATGAAAAACTGTTTTTT
TRBV4-3	TRBJ2-1	-	-	13	CASSQDQGNEQFF	TGCGCCAGCAGCCAAGACCAGGGTAATGAGCAGTTCTTC
TRBV15	TRBJ1-5	-	-	16	CATSSRLSGSNQPQHF	TGTGCCACCAGCAGTAGGCTGTCGGGTAGCAATCAGCCCCAGCATTTT
TRBV9	TRBJ1-5	-	-	15	CASSEGHSGNQPQHF	TGTGCCAGCAGCGAGGGACATTCAGGCAATCAGCCCCAGCATTTT
TRBV7-2	TRBJ2-7	-	-	13	CASSLAASYEQYF	TGTGCCAGCAGCTTAGCAGCCTCCTACGAGCAGTACTTC
TRBV27	TRBJ2-5	once	TRBD2	19	CASSPRGGGVAPFQETQYF	TGTGCCAGCAGTCCCCGGGGGGGAGGGGTCGCCCCCTTTCAAGAGACCCAGTACTTC
TRBV3-1/TRBV3-2	TRBJ1-3	-	TRBD1	15	CASSARQGTGNTIYF	TGTGCCAGCAGCGCCCGACAGGGGACAGGAAACACCATATATTTT
TRBV10-2	TRBJ1-4	-	TRBD1	15	CASSDPDRGFEKLFF	TGCGCCAGCAGTGATCCGGACAGGGGTTTTGAAAAACTGTTTTTT
TRBV3-1/TRBV3-2	TRBJ2-5	-	-	14	CASSPTGRTETQYF	TGTGCCAGCAGCCCGACAGGGAGGACGGAGACCCAGTACTTC
TRBV19	TRBJ2-3	-	TRBD2	14	CATSSGGWADTQYF	TGTGCCACCTCTAGCGGGGGTTGGGCAGATACGCAGTATTTT
TRBV19	TRBJ2-4	-	-	17	CASRSLGRPLDKNIQYF	TGTGCCAGTAGAAGCCTCGGCAGGCCCTTGGACAAAAACATTCAGTACTTC
TRBV2	TRBJ1-4	-	-	13	CASNLGLNEKLFF	TGTGCCAGCAATCTGGGGCTGAATGAAAAACTGTTTTTT
TRBV7-9	TRBJ2-1	-	TRBD2	15	CASSLAGLATNEQFF	TGTGCCAGCAGCTTAGCGGGACTAGCAACAAATGAGCAGTTCTTC